This T cell receptor beta chain stems from a study of OX40 agonist ivuxolimab in advanced cancers. Overall study findings and caveats: Nonresponders, in some cases, also had low normalized T-cell clonal expansion. Among the lowest peripheral clonal expansion occurred in 0.1-3.0 mg/kg partial responders.

This CDR3 comprises 17 residues. Trimming stripped 0 bases from V and 0 bases from J, with 15 bases between. Germline assignment: CDR1 LGHNA and CDR2 YSLEER. As regards this clone: The target antigen is unknown.

The method was immunoSEQ multiplex PCR; TCRdb's version includes in-frame clones alone and lacks a portion of them. The profile shows 55,000 to 85,000 clones, about 86% of them singletons. The clonotype originates from an adult with an advanced solid tumor such as melanoma, head and neck, liver or kidney cancer. The specimen comprised CD4+ or CD8+ T cells sorted from blood, sampled in a trial of the OX40 agonist ivuxolimab. The chain joins TRBV4-3 to TRBJ2-7; D is perhaps TRBD2 (6 bases). CDR3 residues: CASSQDVGGEYSYEQYF. CDR3 coding DNA: TGCGCCAGCAGCCAAGATGTCGGCGGGGAATACTCCTACGAGCAGTACTTC.